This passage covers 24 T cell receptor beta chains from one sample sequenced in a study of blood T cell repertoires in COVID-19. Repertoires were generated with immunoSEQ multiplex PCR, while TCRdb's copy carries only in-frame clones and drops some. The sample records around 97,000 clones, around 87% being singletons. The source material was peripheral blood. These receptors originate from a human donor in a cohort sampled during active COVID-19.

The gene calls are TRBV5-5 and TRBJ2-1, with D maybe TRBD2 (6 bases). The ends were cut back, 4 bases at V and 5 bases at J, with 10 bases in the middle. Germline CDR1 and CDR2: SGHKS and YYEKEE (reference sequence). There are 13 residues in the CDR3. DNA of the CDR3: TGTGCCAGCAGCGTCGGGAGTAACAATGAGCAGTTCTTC. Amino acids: CASSVGSNNEQFF.

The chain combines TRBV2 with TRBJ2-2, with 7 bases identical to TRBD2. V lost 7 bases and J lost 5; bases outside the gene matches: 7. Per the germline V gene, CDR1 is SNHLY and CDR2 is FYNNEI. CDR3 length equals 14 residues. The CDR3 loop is CASNWRGGTGELFF. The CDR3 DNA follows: TGTGCCAGCAACTGGCGGGGAGGGACCGGGGAGCTGTTTTTT.

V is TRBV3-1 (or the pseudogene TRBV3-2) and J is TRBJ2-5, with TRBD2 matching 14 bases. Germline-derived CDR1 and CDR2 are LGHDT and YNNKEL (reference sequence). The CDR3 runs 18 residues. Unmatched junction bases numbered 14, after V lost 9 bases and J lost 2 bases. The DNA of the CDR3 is TGTGCCAGAGACCCGGGGACTAGCGGGAGTTTGGGGCAAGAGACCCAGTACTTC. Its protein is CARDPGTSGSLGQETQYF.

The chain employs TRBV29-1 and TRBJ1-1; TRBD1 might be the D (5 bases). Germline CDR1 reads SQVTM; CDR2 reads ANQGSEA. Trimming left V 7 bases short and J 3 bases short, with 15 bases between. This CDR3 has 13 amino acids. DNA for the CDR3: TGCAGCGACCGGTCAGGGTTGGACACTGAAGCTTTCTTT. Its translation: CSDRSGLDTEAFF. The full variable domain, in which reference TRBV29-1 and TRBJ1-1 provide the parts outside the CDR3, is SAVISQKPSRDICQRGTSLTIQCQVDSQVTMMFWYRQQPGQSLTLIATANQGSEATYESGFVIDKFPISRPNLTFSTLTVSNMSPEDSSIYLCSDRSGLDTEAFFGQGTRLTVV.

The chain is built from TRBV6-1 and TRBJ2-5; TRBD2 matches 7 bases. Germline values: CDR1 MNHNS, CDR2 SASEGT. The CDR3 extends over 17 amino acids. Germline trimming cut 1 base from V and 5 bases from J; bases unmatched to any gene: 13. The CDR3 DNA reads TGTGCCAGCAGTGAAGTCCTAGGCGCGGGAGTGAAGGAGACCCAGTACTTC. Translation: CASSEVLGAGVKETQYF.

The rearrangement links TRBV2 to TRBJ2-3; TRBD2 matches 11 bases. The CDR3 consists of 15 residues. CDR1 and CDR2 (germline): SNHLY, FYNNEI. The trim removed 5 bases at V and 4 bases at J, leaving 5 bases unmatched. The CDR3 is CASSRQLAGADTQYF. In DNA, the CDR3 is TGTGCCAGCAGTAGGCAACTAGCGGGAGCAGATACGCAGTATTTT.

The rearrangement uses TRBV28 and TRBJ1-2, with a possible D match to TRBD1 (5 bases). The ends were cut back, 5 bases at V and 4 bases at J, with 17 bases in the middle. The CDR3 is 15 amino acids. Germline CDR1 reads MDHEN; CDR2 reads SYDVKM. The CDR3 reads CASSPNGGGLYGYTF. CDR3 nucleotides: TGTGCCAGCAGTCCCAATGGGGGGGGTCTCTATGGCTACACCTTC.

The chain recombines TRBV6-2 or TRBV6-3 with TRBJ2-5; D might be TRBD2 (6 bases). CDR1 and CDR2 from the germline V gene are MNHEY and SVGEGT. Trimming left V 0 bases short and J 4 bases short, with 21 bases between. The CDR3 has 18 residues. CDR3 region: CASSYSTFGTPGGETQYF. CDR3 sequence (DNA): TGTGCCAGCAGTTACTCGACGTTTGGCACCCCCGGGGGAGAGACCCAGTACTTC.

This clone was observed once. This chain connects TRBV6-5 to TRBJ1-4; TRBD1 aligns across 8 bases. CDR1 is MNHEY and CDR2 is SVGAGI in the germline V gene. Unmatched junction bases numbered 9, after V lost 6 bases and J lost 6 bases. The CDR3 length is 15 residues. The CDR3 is CASSKAGQGYEKLFF. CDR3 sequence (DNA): TGTGCCAGCAGCAAAGCCGGACAGGGTTATGAAAAACTGTTTTTT.

CDR3 protein: CASLEVGGKYEQYF. The CDR3 DNA follows: TGTGCCAGTTTAGAGGTCGGGGGAAAATACGAGCAGTACTTC. The chain uses TRBV28 and TRBJ2-7, with D perhaps TRBD2 (6 bases). This CDR3 comprises 14 residues. In germline, CDR1 is MDHEN, CDR2 SYDVKM. V lost 9 bases and J lost 4, with 19 bases in between. The variable domain in full, with the rest retrieved from reference TRBV28 and TRBJ2-7, is DVKVTQSSRYLVKRTGEKVFLECVQDMDHENMFWYRQDPGLGLRLIYFSYDVKMKEKGDIPEGYSVSREKKERFSLILESASTNQTSMYLCASLEVGGKYEQYFGPGTRLTVT.

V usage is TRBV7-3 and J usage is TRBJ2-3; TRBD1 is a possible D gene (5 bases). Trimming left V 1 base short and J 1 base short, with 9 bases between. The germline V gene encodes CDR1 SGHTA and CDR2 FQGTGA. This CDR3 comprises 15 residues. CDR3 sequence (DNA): TGTGCCAGCAGCTTAAACGTCAGGGGCACAGATACGCAGTATTTT. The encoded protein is CASSLNVRGTDTQYF.

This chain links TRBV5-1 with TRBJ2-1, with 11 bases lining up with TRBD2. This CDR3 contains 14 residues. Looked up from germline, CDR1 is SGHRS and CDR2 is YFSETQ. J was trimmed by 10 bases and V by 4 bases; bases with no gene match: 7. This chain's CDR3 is CASSPGLAAPEQFF. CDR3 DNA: TGCGCCAGCAGCCCGGGACTAGCGGCCCCGGAGCAGTTCTTC.

In DNA form, the CDR3 reads TGTGCCAGAAGTTCTAGACTTGACACTGAAGCTTTCTTT. This translates into CARSSRLDTEAFF. V and J are TRBV5-3 and TRBJ1-1; unclear D gene. TRBV5-3 is known as an ORF, though its function is uncertain. This CDR3 spans 13 amino acids. The V end was cut by 5 bases, the J end by 3 bases, with 11 bases between.

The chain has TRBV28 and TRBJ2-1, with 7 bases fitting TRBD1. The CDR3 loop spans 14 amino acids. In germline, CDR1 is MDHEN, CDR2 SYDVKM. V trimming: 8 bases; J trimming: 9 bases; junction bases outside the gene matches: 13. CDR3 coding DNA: TGTGCCAGCCGAAACCTACCTGACAGGGTTGAGCAGTTCTTC. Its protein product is CASRNLPDRVEQFF.

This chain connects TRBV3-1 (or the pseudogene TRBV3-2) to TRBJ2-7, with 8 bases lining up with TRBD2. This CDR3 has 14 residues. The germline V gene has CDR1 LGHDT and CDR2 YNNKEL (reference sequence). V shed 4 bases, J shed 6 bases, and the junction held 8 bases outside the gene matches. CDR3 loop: CASSLGREAVEQYF. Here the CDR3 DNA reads TGTGCCAGCAGCCTGGGGCGGGAGGCCGTCGAGCAGTACTTC.

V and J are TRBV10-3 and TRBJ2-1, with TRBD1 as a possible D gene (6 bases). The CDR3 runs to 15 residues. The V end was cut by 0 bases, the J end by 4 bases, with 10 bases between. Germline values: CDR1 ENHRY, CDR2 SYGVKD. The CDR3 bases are TGTGCCATCAGTGAGTCGTCAGGGGCATACAATGAGCAGTTCTTC. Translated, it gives CAISESSGAYNEQFF.

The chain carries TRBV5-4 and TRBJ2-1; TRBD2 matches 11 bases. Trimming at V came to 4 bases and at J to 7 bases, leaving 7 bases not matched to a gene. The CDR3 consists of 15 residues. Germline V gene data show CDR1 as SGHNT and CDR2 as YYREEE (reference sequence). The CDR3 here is CASSLSSGRPNEQFF. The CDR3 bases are TGTGCCAGCAGCCTATCTAGCGGGAGGCCTAATGAGCAGTTCTTC. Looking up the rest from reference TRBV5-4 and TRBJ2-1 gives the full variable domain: ETGVTQSPTHLIKTRGQQVTLRCSSQSGHNTVSWYQQALGQGPQFIFQYYREEENGRGNFPPRFSGLQFPNYSSELNVNALELDDSALYLCASSLSSGRPNEQFFGPGTRLTVL.

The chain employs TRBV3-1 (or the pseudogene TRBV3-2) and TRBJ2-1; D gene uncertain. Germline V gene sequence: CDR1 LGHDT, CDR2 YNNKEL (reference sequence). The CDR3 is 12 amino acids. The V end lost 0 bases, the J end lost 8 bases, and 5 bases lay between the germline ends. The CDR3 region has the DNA TGTGCCAGCAGCCAAGATTCGTATGAGCAGTTCTTC. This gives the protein CASSQDSYEQFF.

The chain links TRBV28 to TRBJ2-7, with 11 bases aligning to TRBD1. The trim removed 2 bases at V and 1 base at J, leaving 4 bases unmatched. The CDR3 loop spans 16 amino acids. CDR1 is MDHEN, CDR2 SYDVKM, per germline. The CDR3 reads CASSLGGTGGSYEQYF. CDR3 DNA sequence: TGTGCCAGCAGTTTAGGTGGGACAGGGGGATCCTACGAGCAGTACTTC. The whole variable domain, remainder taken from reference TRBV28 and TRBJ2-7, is DVKVTQSSRYLVKRTGEKVFLECVQDMDHENMFWYRQDPGLGLRLIYFSYDVKMKEKGDIPEGYSVSREKKERFSLILESASTNQTSMYLCASSLGGTGGSYEQYFGPGTRLTVT.

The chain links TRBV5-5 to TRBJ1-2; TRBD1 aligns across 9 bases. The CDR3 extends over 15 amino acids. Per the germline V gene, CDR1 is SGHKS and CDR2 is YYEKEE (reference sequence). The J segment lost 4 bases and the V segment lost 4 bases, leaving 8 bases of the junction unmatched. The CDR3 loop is CASSLQGAGIYGYTF. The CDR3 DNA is TGTGCCAGCAGCCTACAGGGGGCTGGCATCTATGGCTACACCTTC.

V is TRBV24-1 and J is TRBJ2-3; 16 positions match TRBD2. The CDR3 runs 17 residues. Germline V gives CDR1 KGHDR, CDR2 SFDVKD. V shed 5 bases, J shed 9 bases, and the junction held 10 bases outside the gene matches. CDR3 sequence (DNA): TGTGCCACCAGTGCCACCGGGACTAGCGGGAGGGCCGGGACGCAGTATTTT. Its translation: CATSATGTSGRAGTQYF.

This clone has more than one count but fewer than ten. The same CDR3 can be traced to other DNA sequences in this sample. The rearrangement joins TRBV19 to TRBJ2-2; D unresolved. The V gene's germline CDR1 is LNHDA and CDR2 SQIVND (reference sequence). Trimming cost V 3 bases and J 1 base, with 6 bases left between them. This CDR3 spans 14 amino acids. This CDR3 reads CASSISRNTGELFF. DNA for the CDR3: TGTGCCAGTAGTATTTCCCGGAACACCGGGGAGCTGTTTTTT.

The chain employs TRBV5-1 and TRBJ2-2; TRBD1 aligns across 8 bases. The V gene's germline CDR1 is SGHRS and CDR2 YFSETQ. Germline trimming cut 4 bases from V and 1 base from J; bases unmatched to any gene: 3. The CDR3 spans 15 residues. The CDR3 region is CASSPGTGNTGELFF. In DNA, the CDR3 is TGCGCCAGCAGCCCCGGGACAGGGAACACCGGGGAGCTGTTTTTT.

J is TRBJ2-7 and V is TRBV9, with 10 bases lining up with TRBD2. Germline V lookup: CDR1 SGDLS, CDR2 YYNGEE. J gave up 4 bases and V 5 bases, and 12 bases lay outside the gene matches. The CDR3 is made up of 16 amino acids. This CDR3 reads CASSRFLAGDGYEQYF. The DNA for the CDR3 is TGTGCCAGCAGTCGCTTCCTAGCGGGAGATGGATACGAGCAGTACTTC.